The 21 T cell receptor beta chains below come from one sample, sequenced in a study of cytomegalovirus exposure and HLA in healthy donors. Primers: 60 Vbeta forward and 13 Jbeta reverse. Sequenced by immunoSEQ multiplex PCR; TCRdb stores in-frame clones only, minus some. The sample lists about 180,000 clones, roughly 78% seen once, with approximately 0.7% in the top ten. The material sequenced was PBMCs. The receptors were sampled from a woman between 40 and 50 years old in good health and CMV-seronegative.

The rearrangement uses TRBV5-1 and TRBJ1-2; the D gene is possibly TRBD1 (5 bases). The V end was cut by 2 bases, the J end by 14 bases, with 28 bases between. Germline V gives CDR1 SGHRS, CDR2 YFSETQ. CDR3 size: 16 residues. The CDR3 sequence: CASSFHQAGTPFEETF. The CDR3, as DNA: TGCGCCAGCAGCTTCCATCAAGCCGGGACTCCTTTTGAGGAGACCTTC.

The CDR3 nucleotides are TGTGCCAGCAGAACGACAGGGTTGAGAGGCTACACCTTC. It yields the protein CASRTTGLRGYTF. This chain links TRBV13 with TRBJ1-2, with TRBD1 matching 7 bases. V was pared by 6 bases and J by 8 bases, with 9 bases of the junction left unmatched. The germline V gene encodes CDR1 PRHDT and CDR2 FYEKMQ (reference sequence). CDR3 length: 13 amino acids.

Regarding this clone: The sample has other DNA sequences that encode this CDR3 too. V and J are TRBV27 and TRBJ2-3, with 9 positions matching TRBD1. The CDR3 has 15 residues. After removal of 5 bases from V and 1 base from J, the junction contained 4 bases not matched to a gene. Germline V gives CDR1 MNHEY, CDR2 SMNVEV (reference sequence). This chain's CDR3 is CASSPRDRGTDTQYF. DNA of the CDR3: TGTGCCAGCAGTCCCCGGGACAGGGGCACAGATACGCAGTATTTT.

The genes are TRBV6-5 and TRBJ1-6; 8 positions match TRBD1. This CDR3 has 15 residues. The ends lost 1 base at V and 10 bases at J; junction bases unmatched: 6. Germline V gene lookup returns CDR1 MNHEY and CDR2 SVGAGI. The CDR3 is CASSYLGQGGSPLHF. CDR3 coding DNA: TGTGCCAGCAGTTACTTAGGACAGGGTGGCTCACCCCTCCACTTT.

The chain links TRBV6-5 to TRBJ1-2; D is possibly TRBD1 (5 bases). Germline CDR1 and CDR2: MNHEY and SVGAGI. There are 13 residues in the CDR3. The V and J ends lost 6 bases and 6 bases respectively, with 14 bases between them. The DNA for the CDR3 is TGTGCCAGCAGCAGGACGGGGGTGAATGGCTACACCTTC. It codes for CASSRTGVNGYTF.

This chain links TRBV7-9 with TRBJ2-5; D is perhaps TRBD2 (5 bases). The CDR3 length is 17 residues. V was pared by 5 bases and J by 5 bases, with 24 bases between. The V gene's germline CDR1 is SEHNR and CDR2 FQNEAQ (reference sequence). The CDR3 nucleotides read TGTGCCAGCAGCACACCCCTACAAGGGCCAGGAGGCGAGACCCAGTACTTC. Amino acid sequence: CASSTPLQGPGGETQYF.

The chain joins TRBV6-1 to TRBJ1-1; TRBD1 might be the D (6 bases). Trimming shortened V by 3 bases and J by 10 bases, and 18 bases separated the two germline ends. CDR1 and CDR2 from the germline V gene are MNHNS and SASEGT. The CDR3 is made up of 14 amino acids. The CDR3 region is CASSDPPALTGAFF. The CDR3 coding sequence is TGTGCCAGCAGTGATCCCCCCGCCTTGACAGGAGCTTTCTTT.

The chain recombines TRBV9 with TRBJ1-5; D may be TRBD1 (5 bases). The germline V gene encodes CDR1 SGDLS and CDR2 YYNGEE. Trimming stripped 0 bases from V and 7 bases from J, with 11 bases between. The CDR3 loop spans 14 amino acids. In nucleotides, the CDR3 is TGTGCCAGCAGCGTAGAGGACATTGGGCAGCCCCAGCATTTT. Translation: CASSVEDIGQPQHF.

This clone was counted a single time. The chain joins TRBV7-9 to TRBJ2-3; 7 bases are shared with TRBD2. J gave up 6 bases and V 8 bases, and 8 bases lay outside the gene matches. This CDR3 has 13 residues. The germline V gene encodes CDR1 SEHNR and CDR2 FQNEAQ (reference sequence). CDR3 loop: CASGLGGDDTQYF. Written as DNA, the CDR3 is TGTGCCAGCGGTCTTGGGGGGGATGATACGCAGTATTTT.

The chain has TRBV28 and TRBJ2-1; the match to TRBD1 covers 8 bases. Per the germline V gene, CDR1 is MDHEN and CDR2 is SYDVKM. The CDR3 length is 14 residues. V lost 5 bases, J lost 5 bases, and 5 bases stayed unmatched. The CDR3 region is CASSHLDRDNEQFF. CDR3 nucleotide sequence: TGTGCCAGCAGTCACCTGGACAGGGACAATGAGCAGTTCTTC.

The chain carries TRBV6-5 and TRBJ1-2; D uncertain. Germline CDR1 and CDR2: MNHEY and SVGAGI. There are 14 residues in the CDR3. V was trimmed by 5 bases and J by 3 bases, leaving 13 bases between them. The CDR3 spells CASSPGWAHYGYTF. The CDR3 DNA follows: TGTGCCAGCAGTCCTGGTTGGGCCCACTATGGCTACACCTTC.

The V and J genes are TRBV5-5 and TRBJ1-6; 7 positions agree with TRBD1. The germline gives CDR1 SGHKS, CDR2 YYEKEE (reference sequence). V gave up 2 bases and J gave up 3 bases; unmatched junction bases: 2. The CDR3 loop spans 15 amino acids. This CDR3 is CASSFGQDYNSPLHF. The CDR3 nucleotides read TGTGCCAGCAGCTTCGGACAGGACTATAATTCACCCCTCCACTTT.

This sequence joins TRBV9 and TRBJ2-1; 12 positions match TRBD2. Germline lookup yields CDR1 SGDLS and CDR2 YYNGEE. This CDR3 spans 14 amino acids. Trimming removed 0 bases from V and 13 bases from J; junction bases left unmatched: 5. CDR3 amino acids: CASSVELAGGSQFF. DNA of the CDR3: TGTGCCAGCAGCGTAGAACTAGCGGGAGGTAGTCAGTTCTTC.

The J gene is TRBJ2-5, the V gene TRBV27, with TRBD1 identical over 7 bases. The CDR3 length is 13 residues. CDR1 and CDR2 from the germline V gene are MNHEY and SMNVEV (reference sequence). V trimming: 5 bases; J trimming: 7 bases; junction bases outside the gene matches: 7. The CDR3 DNA reads as TGTGCCAGCAGTCCGAGGGGGCACGGGACCCAGTACTTC. This encodes CASSPRGHGTQYF.

This chain uses TRBV2 with TRBJ1-2; maybe TRBD1 (5 bases). CDR3 length equals 14 residues. V was clipped by 4 bases and J by 8 bases, with 17 bases between them. In germline, CDR1 is SNHLY, CDR2 FYNNEI. CDR3 DNA: TGTGCCAGCAGTGGATCCCGGGGGATGGGAGGCTACACCTTC. Protein: CASSGSRGMGGYTF.

The V and J genes are TRBV18 and TRBJ2-5, with a tentative D call TRBD1 (6 bases). The CDR3 covers 15 residues. V was clipped by 3 bases and J by 1 base, with 12 bases between them. Looked up from germline, CDR1 is KGHSH and CDR2 is LQKENI. The CDR3 region is CASSPLGGTQETQYF. CDR3 DNA: TGTGCCAGCTCACCCCTAGGGGGTACCCAAGAGACCCAGTACTTC.

The chain employs TRBV28 and TRBJ2-1; 9 bases fit TRBD2. Losses at the gene ends were 10 bases for V and 6 bases for J; bases not matched to a gene: 10. The length of the CDR3 is 14 residues. Germline lookup yields CDR1 MDHEN and CDR2 SYDVKM. The CDR3 DNA sequence: TGTGCCATCAGGCGGCGGGAGGGCCGCAATGAGCAGTTCTTC. Encoded protein: CAIRRREGRNEQFF.

This chain uses TRBV29-1 with TRBJ2-3, with TRBD2 matching 13 bases. This CDR3 contains 13 residues. Germline assignment: CDR1 SQVTM and CDR2 ANQGSEA. The chain's CDR3 is CSATSGRSDTQYF. The CDR3 DNA reads TGCAGTGCGACTAGCGGGAGGTCAGATACGCAGTATTTT.

The chain recombines TRBV28 with TRBJ2-2, with 7 positions matching TRBD2. This CDR3 is built from 17 residues. The germline V gene has CDR1 MDHEN and CDR2 SYDVKM. The junction had 6 bases not matched to a gene; V was cut back by 1 base and J by 1 base. The CDR3 region has the DNA TGTGCCAGCAGTTTATTGGGGCCTAGCGGGAACACCGGGGAGCTGTTTTTT. Translated, it gives CASSLLGPSGNTGELFF.

The J gene is TRBJ1-1, the V gene TRBV28; 9 bases align to TRBD1. This CDR3 comprises 19 residues. Unmatched junction bases numbered 16, after V lost 5 bases and J lost 0 bases. Germline values: CDR1 MDHEN, CDR2 SYDVKM. In nucleotides, the CDR3 is TGTGCCAGCAGTCAAATGGGACAGGGAACGGCGGCGATGAACACTGAAGCTTTCTTT. Protein sequence: CASSQMGQGTAAMNTEAFF.

Remarks on this clone: Germline and junction disagree at one end, which may indicate a read error. The rearrangement joins TRBV15 to TRBJ1-2; 8 nucleotides align to TRBD1. This CDR3 has 12 residues. The V gene's germline CDR1 is LNHNV and CDR2 YYDKDF (reference sequence). CDR3 sequence: CATSVGQGQPSF. CDR3 sequence (DNA): TGTGCCACCAGCGTAGGACAGGGCCAGCCAAGCTTC.